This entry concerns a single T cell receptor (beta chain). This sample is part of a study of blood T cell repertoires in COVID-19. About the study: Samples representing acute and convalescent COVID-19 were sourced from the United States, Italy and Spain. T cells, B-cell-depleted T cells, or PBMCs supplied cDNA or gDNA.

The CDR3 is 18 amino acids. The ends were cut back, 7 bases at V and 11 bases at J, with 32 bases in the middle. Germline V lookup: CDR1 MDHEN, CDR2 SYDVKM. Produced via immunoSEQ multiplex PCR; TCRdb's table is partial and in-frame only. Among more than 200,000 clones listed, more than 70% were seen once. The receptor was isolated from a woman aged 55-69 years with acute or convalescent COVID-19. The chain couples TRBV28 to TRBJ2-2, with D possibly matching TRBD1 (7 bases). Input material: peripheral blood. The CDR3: CASTVDRVGRTHRVELFF. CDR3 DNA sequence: TGTGCCAGCACCGTAGACAGGGTAGGGAGGACCCACCGGGTAGAGCTGTTTTTT.